The clone carrying this T cell receptor (beta chain) was seen repeatedly, ten times or more. The antigen remains undetermined. The data were obtained in a study of early T cells in non-severe SARS-CoV-2 infection. General observations from the study: The study's VDJdb matching favored anti-spike CD8 responses and missed private and CD4 specificities.

Via MiXCR, TCRdb re-called the 5' RACE reads, giving one row per CDR3 protein. Here the sample spans roughly 30,000 distinct CDR3 sequences, 6% to 7.5% being singletons. The CDR3 runs to 16 residues. Looked up from germline, CDR1 is SGDLS and CDR2 is YYNGEE. V trimming: 4 bases; J trimming: 2 bases; junction bases outside the gene matches: 11. The sequence was collected from an adult who was a healthcare worker with PCR-confirmed SARS-CoV-2 infection or an uninfected control (not recorded which). The rearrangement uses TRBV9 and TRBJ2-7, with 8 nucleotides matching TRBD2. The source was whole blood, collected at baseline. CDR3 DNA: TGTGCCAGCAGCCCTCAAGAGGCGGGAGGCACCTACGAGCAGTACTTC. It codes for CASSPQEAGGTYEQYF.